This TCR beta chain was recovered during a study of T cell responses to AZD1222 COVID-19 vaccine (dated by TCRdb to the early 2020s). Study-wide context: AZD1222 recipients with second doses at about 4 weeks or about 12 weeks were pooled, because spike-specific TCR depth and breadth did not differ between schedules. Enrollment into the trials was organized by age into subgroups of 18-55, 56-69 and 70-plus years, and those subgroups contained approximately 150, 30 and 60 TCR-sequenced participants, respectively. A total of over 230 trial participants underwent TCR sequencing, of whom some 210 received two doses of AZD1222 and around 26 received two doses of the MenACWY control vaccine.

The CDR3 regions of human TCRbeta chains were subjected to immunosequencing. Processing in the source paper ran as follows. Repertoire TCRs were checked for matches against a reference library of SARS-CoV-2-specific TCRs that had been generated using the MIRA antigen-specificity platform. Breadth meant the fraction of unique TCRs that were SARS-CoV-2-associated, whereas depth meant the fraction of total T cells that were SARS-CoV-2-associated. Each spike-specific TCR was assigned to its reactive spike region and to a CD4 or CD8 class using the MIRA data. Log10-transformed breadth and depth values were compared by one-way ANOVA with Sidak's multiple comparisons tests. TCRdb carries this immuneACCESS record with in-frame sequences only. Its versions omit some clonotypes, under half of them owing to an unresolved V gene in the studies checked, with the rest unexplained. V, J and clone size reflect that table, while D and trimming were determined from the DNA. Within this sample are about 130,000 clones, with 88% of them counted one time only. The top ten constitute around 8% of the sample.

The study at large found these results: Conclusions about previously exposed vaccinees were limited because only six or seven AZD1222 recipients were SARS-CoV-2 seropositive at baseline. In the small 56-69-year group, the increase in depth fell short of significance, most likely because of low power. Most participants were white British and females outnumbered males, and the authors suggested that clonal diversity may have been underestimated. A significant rise in spike-specific TCR breadth and depth was observed after two AZD1222 doses relative to day 0 and relative to MenACWY recipients. Vaccine-associated CD4 TCRs spanned the whole spike protein, with dominant responses in regions 160-218 and 743-854. Reportedly, almost half of the unique spike-specific TCRs recognized epitopes lying outside the regions that are mutated in the B.1.351 and B.1.1.7 variants. Because no day 14 peak-response samples were available, the repertoires could be characterized only after the peak T cell response.

Between the V and J ends, shortened by 0 bases and 8 bases respectively, the junction contains 10 bases. The CDR3 covers 13 residues, taking in both the cysteine and the phenylalanine. CDR3 DNA is the only sequence kept; it has 39 bases, read in frame from the first base. Based on the germline V gene, the CDR1 and CDR2 sequences are WSHSY and SAAADI. As for this clone: What this receptor recognizes is not known. The record has no base qualities; no much larger clone is one base away.

The sample's time point, from its label and the paper: baseline before first vaccination. Vaccinee samples were obtained from the UK trials COV001 and COV002, which included a single-blind randomized controlled phase 2/3 trial of AZD1222 (ChAdOx1 nCoV-19) in healthy adults. Trial participant PBMC samples were collected at day 0 and day 28 after the second dose for TCRbeta chain sequencing. This clonotype was obtained from an adult in good health. In this chain, TRBV10-2 is recombined with TRBJ1-1; the D gene is unclear. Source: peripheral blood, taken on day 0 of AZD1222 vaccination. The bases are TGCGCCAGCAGTGAGTCGATACAATTAGAAGCTTTCTTT. This is translated as CASSESIQLEAFF.